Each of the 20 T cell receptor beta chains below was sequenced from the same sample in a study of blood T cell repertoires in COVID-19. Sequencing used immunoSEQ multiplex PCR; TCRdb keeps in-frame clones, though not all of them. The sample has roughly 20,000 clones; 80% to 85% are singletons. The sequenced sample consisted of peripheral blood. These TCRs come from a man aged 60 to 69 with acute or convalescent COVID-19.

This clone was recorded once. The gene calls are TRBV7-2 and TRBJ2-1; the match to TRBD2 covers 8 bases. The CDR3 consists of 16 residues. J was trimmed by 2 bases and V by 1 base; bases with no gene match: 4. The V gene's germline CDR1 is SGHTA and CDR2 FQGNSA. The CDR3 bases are TGTGCCAGCAGCTTAGTAGGTAGCGGGGCCTACAATGAGCAGTTCTTC. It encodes CASSLVGSGAYNEQFF.

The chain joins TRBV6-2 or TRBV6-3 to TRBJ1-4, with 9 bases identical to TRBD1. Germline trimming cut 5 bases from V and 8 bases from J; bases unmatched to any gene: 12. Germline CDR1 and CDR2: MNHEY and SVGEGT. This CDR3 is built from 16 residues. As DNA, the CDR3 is TGTGCCAGCAGTACCCATTCCGGGACAGGGAACGAAAAACTGTTTTTT. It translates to CASSTHSGTGNEKLFF.

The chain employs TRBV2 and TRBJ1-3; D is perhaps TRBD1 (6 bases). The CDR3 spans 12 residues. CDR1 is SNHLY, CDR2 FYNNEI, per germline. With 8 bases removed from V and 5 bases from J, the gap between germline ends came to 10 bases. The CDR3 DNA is TGTGCCAGCGTTGACAGGAGAAACACCATATATTTT. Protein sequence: CASVDRRNTIYF.

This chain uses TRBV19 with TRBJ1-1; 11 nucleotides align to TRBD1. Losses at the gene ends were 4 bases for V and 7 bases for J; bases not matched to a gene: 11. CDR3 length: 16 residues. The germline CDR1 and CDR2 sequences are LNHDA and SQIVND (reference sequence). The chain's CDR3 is CASSSRTGTGGLEAFF. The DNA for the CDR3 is TGTGCCAGTAGTAGCCGAACCGGGACAGGGGGGCTTGAAGCTTTCTTT.

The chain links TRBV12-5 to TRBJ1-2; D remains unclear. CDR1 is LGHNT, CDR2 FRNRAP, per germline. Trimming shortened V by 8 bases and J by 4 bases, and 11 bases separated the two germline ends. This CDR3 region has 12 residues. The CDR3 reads CASSAGSYGYTF. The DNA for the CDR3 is TGTGCTAGTTCCGCAGGATCCTATGGCTACACCTTC.

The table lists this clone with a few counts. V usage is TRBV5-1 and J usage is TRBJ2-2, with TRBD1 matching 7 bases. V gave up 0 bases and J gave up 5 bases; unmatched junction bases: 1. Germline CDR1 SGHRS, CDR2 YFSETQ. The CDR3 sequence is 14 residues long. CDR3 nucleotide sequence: TGCGCCAGCAGCTTGGACAGGGGAACCGGGGAGCTGTTTTTT. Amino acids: CASSLDRGTGELFF.

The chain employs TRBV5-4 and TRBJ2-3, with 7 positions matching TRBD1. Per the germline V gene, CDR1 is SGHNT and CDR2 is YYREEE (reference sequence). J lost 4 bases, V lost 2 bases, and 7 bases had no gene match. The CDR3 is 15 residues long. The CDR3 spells CASSLPGQAADTQYF. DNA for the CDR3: TGTGCCAGCAGCTTACCCGGACAGGCCGCAGATACGCAGTATTTT.

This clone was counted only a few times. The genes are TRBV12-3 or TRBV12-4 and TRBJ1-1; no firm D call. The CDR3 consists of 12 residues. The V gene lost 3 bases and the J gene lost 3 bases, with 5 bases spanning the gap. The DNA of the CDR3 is TGTGCCAGCAGTTTTTCTGACACTGAAGCTTTCTTT. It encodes CASSFSDTEAFF.

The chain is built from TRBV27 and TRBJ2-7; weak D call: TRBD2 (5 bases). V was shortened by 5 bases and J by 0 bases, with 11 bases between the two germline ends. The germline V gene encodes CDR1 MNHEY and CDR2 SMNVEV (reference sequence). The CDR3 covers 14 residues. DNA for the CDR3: TGTGCCAGCAGTACCTGGACTTCCTCCTACGAGCAGTACTTC. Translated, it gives CASSTWTSSYEQYF.

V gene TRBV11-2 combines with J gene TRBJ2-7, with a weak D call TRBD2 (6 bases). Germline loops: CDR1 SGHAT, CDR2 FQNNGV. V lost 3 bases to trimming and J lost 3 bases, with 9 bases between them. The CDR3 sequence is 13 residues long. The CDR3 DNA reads TGTGCCAGCAGCTTGGGGACTGGCTACGAGCAGTACTTC. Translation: CASSLGTGYEQYF.

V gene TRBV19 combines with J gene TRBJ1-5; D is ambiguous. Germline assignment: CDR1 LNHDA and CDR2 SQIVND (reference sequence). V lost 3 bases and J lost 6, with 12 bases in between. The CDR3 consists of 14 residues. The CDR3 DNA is TGTGCCAGTAGTATGGTTACATCGGGTCAGCCCCAGCATTTT. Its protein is CASSMVTSGQPQHF.

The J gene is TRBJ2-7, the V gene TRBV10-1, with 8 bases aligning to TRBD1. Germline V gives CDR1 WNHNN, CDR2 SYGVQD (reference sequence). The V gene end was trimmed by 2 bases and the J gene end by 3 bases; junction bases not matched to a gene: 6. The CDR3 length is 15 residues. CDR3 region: CASSEGGQGRYEQYF. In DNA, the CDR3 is TGCGCCAGCAGTGAGGGAGGACAGGGACGCTACGAGCAGTACTTC.

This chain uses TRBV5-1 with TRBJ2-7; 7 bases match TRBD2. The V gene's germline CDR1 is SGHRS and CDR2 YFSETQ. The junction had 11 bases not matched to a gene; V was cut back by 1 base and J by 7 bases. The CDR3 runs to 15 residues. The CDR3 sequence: CASSLRGGGAEEQYF. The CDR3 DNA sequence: TGCGCCAGCAGCTTGCGCGGGGGAGGGGCTGAAGAGCAGTACTTC.

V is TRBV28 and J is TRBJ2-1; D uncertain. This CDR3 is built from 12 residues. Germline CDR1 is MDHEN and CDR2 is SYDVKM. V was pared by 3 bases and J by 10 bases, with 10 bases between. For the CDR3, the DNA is TGTGCCAGCAGTTTTTCGCCGAGAGAGCAGTTCTTC. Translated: CASSFSPREQFF.

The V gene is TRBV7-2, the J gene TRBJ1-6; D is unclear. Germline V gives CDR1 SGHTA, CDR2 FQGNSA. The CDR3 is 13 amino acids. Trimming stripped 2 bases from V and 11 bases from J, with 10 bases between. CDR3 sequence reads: CASSLSYGTPLHF. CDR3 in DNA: TGTGCCAGCAGCTTATCTTACGGGACACCCCTCCACTTT.

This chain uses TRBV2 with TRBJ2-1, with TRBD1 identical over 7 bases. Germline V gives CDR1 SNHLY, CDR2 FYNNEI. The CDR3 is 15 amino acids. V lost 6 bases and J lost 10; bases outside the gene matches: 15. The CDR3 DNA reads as TGTGCCAGCAGACCAGGGGGAAGTGTCCCCGAGGAGCAGTTCTTC. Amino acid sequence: CASRPGGSVPEEQFF. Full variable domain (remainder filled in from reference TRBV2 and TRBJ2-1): EPEVTQTPSHQVTQMGQEVILRCVPISNHLYFYWYRQILGQKVEFLVSFYNNEISEKSEIFDDQFSVERPDGSNFTLKIRSTKLEDSAMYFCASRPGGSVPEEQFFGPGTRLTVL.

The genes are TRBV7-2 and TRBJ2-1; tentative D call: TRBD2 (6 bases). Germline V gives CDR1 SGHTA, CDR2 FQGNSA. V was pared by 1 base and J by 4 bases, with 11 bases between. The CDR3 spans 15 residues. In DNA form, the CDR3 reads TGTGCCAGCAGCTTAGATGCGGGGTCTTACAATGAGCAGTTCTTC. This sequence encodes CASSLDAGSYNEQFF.

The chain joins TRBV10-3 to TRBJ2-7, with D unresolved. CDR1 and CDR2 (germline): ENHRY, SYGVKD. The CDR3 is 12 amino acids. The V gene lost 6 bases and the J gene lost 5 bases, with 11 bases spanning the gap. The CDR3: CAIRPAGHEQYF. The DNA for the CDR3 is TGTGCCATCAGGCCCGCTGGGCACGAGCAGTACTTC.

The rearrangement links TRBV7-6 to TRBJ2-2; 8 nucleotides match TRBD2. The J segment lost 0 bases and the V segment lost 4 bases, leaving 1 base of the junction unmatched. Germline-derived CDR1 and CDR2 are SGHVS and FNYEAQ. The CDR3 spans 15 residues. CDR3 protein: CASSSGGPNTGELFF. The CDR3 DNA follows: TGTGCCAGCAGCTCGGGGGGGCCGAACACCGGGGAGCTGTTTTTT.

Here the CDR3 reads CASSWDRNLHF. The CDR3 nucleotides read TGTGCCAGCAGCTGGGACAGGAACCTCCACTTT. J is TRBJ1-6 and V is TRBV7-2; 8 nucleotides match TRBD1. CDR3 length: 11 residues. CDR1 and CDR2 from the germline V gene are SGHTA and FQGNSA. The ends lost 4 bases at V and 15 bases at J; junction bases unmatched: 2.